This T cell receptor beta chain is drawn from a study of glioma-infiltrating T cells after dendritic cell vaccination. Looking at the study overall: Three intradermal dendritic cell vaccine injections were given every two weeks.

With 7 bases removed from V and 11 bases from J, the gap between germline ends came to 20 bases. CDR1 and CDR2 from the germline V gene are LNHDA and SQIVND (reference sequence). The CDR3 is made up of 13 amino acids. Time point reported: after dendritic cell vaccination, including at tumor progression/relapse. PBMC sampling occurred before vaccination, two weeks after the third dose, and at progression. Assay used: immunoSEQ multiplex PCR; TCRdb lists only in-frame clones, some missing. The table has 55,000 to 75,000 clones, about 80% seen once. The chain uses TRBV19 and TRBJ1-1; D possibly corresponds to TRBD1 (6 bases). The sequence came from a human donor with glioblastoma. The input for sequencing was blood, taken after dendritic cell vaccination. The CDR3 loop reads CASIPGGGLRAFF. Here the CDR3 DNA reads TGTGCCAGTATCCCAGGCGGGGGGCTGCGGGCTTTCTTT.